One and the same sample provided the 28 T cell receptor beta chains below, sequenced in a study of cytomegalovirus exposure and HLA in healthy donors. PCR amplification relied on 60 Vbeta primers (plus 13 Jbeta primers). Only in-frame clones appear in the TCRdb table, and some are missing; sequencing was by immunoSEQ multiplex PCR. Among under 200,000 clones, roughly 75% were seen once, and the ten largest hold 1%. The sequenced material came from PBMCs. These receptors all come from a woman aged 50 to 60 in good health and CMV-seropositive.

This clone was picked up a small number of times. CDR3 loop: CASSKRHDTDTQYF. CDR3 bases: TGTGCCAGCAGCAAACGACACGACACAGATACGCAGTATTTT. V is TRBV28 and J is TRBJ2-3, with D unclear. The V gene lost 6 bases and the J gene lost 2 bases, with 12 bases spanning the gap. Germline CDR1 and CDR2: MDHEN and SYDVKM. The CDR3 contains 14 residues. The full variable domain, rest sourced from reference TRBV28 and TRBJ2-3, is DVKVTQSSRYLVKRTGEKVFLECVQDMDHENMFWYRQDPGLGLRLIYFSYDVKMKEKGDIPEGYSVSREKKERFSLILESASTNQTSMYLCASSKRHDTDTQYFGPGTRLTVL.

This clone has a single count. V and J are TRBV28 and TRBJ2-7; 10 bases match TRBD2. The CDR3 totals 14 residues. The J segment lost 5 bases and the V segment lost 5 bases, leaving 6 bases of the junction unmatched. CDR1 MDHEN and CDR2 SYDVKM come from the germline V gene. The CDR3 loop is CASSLAGVGNEQYF. CDR3 sequence (DNA): TGTGCCAGCAGTCTAGCGGGAGTTGGCAACGAGCAGTACTTC.

The genes are TRBV11-2 and TRBJ1-2, with TRBD1 matching over 8 bases. The length of the CDR3 is 17 residues. After removal of 6 bases from V and 0 bases from J, the junction contained 12 bases not matched to a gene. CDR1 SGHAT and CDR2 FQNNGV come from the germline V gene. CDR3 residues: CASRQPRTGRANYGYTF. CDR3 bases: TGTGCCAGCAGACAACCCCGGACAGGGAGAGCTAACTATGGCTACACCTTC. The variable domain in full, with the rest retrieved from reference TRBV11-2 and TRBJ1-2, is EAGVAQSPRYKIIEKRQSVAFWCNPISGHATLYWYQQILGQGPKLLIQFQNNGVVDDSQLPKDRFSAERLKGVDSTLKIQPAKLEDSAVYLCASRQPRTGRANYGYTFGSGTRLTVV.

CDR3 residues: CASSLGRLAGSSYNEQFF. The CDR3 coding sequence is TGTGCCAGCAGCTTAGGGCGACTAGCGGGGAGCTCCTACAATGAGCAGTTCTTC. The V and J genes are TRBV11-2 and TRBJ2-1, with 11 bases matching TRBD2. The CDR3 totals 18 residues. Germline assignment: CDR1 SGHAT and CDR2 FQNNGV. J was trimmed by 0 bases and V by 1 base; bases with no gene match: 5.

V gene TRBV30 combines with J gene TRBJ1-2, with TRBD1 matching over 11 bases. J was trimmed by 7 bases and V by 5 bases; bases with no gene match: 0. CDR1 is GTSNPN, CDR2 SVGIG, per germline (reference sequence). The CDR3 sequence is 11 residues long. CDR3 residues: CAWGTGGGYTF. CDR3 coding DNA: TGTGCCTGGGGGACAGGGGGTGGCTACACCTTC.

V gene TRBV7-2 combines with J gene TRBJ2-7, with D tentatively TRBD2 (6 bases). Germline V lookup: CDR1 SGHTA, CDR2 FQGNSA. V was pared by 1 base and J by 3 bases, with 16 bases between. There are 16 residues in the CDR3. The CDR3 protein is CASSLELASESYEQYF. The DNA for the CDR3 is TGTGCCAGCAGCTTAGAGTTGGCTAGCGAGAGCTACGAGCAGTACTTC.

This clone was seen a handful of times. At one end, the junction sequence differs from germline, possibly due to a read error. The chain employs TRBV7-7 and TRBJ2-3; 9 positions match TRBD1. There are 17 residues in the CDR3. In germline, CDR1 is SSHAT, CDR2 FNYEAQ (reference sequence). The chain's CDR3 is CASSLALPGQGPYTQYF. CDR3 nucleotides: TGTGCTAGCAGCTTAGCACTTCCGGGACAGGGACCCTATACGCAGTATTTT.

The rearrangement uses TRBV5-1 and TRBJ1-6; a weak D match, TRBD1 (5 bases). This CDR3 has 16 amino acids. Trimming cost V 0 bases and J 9 bases, with 16 bases left between them. Per the germline V gene, CDR1 is SGHRS and CDR2 is YFSETQ. CDR3 bases: TGCGCCAGCAGCTTGGATTTACTCCTGGGGCGTTCACCCCTCCACTTT. This codes for CASSLDLLLGRSPLHF.

The chain carries TRBV21-1 and TRBJ2-2; TRBD1 was called by the table and not checked on the DNA. TRBV21-1 is a recognized pseudogene. The CDR3 is made up of 17 amino acids. The CDR3 nucleotides are TGTGCCAGCAGCAAAAGGGACAGGGGATTGAACACCGGGGAGCTGTTTTTT. Translating it yields CASSKRDRGLNTGELFF.

This clone was seen only a few times. The chain employs TRBV27 and TRBJ2-7, with 8 bases aligning to TRBD2. The length of the CDR3 is 16 residues. Germline CDR1 MNHEY, CDR2 SMNVEV (reference sequence). The V segment lost 2 bases and the J segment 0 bases; nucleotides outside the gene matches: 6. The CDR3: CASSLLAGLSSYEQYF. CDR3 DNA: TGTGCCAGCAGTTTACTAGCGGGCCTTAGCTCCTACGAGCAGTACTTC.

CDR3 in DNA: TGTGCCAGCAGATCCACCGGGACAGTCAACTATGGCTACACCTTC. It yields the protein CASRSTGTVNYGYTF. The chain recombines TRBV28 with TRBJ1-2, with 7 nucleotides matching TRBD1. There are 15 residues in the CDR3. V trimming: 6 bases; J trimming: 2 bases; junction bases outside the gene matches: 9. Germline V gene sequence: CDR1 MDHEN, CDR2 SYDVKM.

The rearrangement links TRBV15 to TRBJ2-3, with D maybe TRBD2 (6 bases). V was shortened by 9 bases and J by 2 bases, with 15 bases between the two germline ends. CDR3 length: 14 amino acids. Germline CDR1 and CDR2: LNHNV and YYDKDF (reference sequence). CDR3 DNA: TGTGCCACTCGACTAGGGGCCGCCACAGATACGCAGTATTTT. Amino acids: CATRLGAATDTQYF.

As regards this clone: A read error may produce the germline difference seen at one junction end. The chain joins TRBV6-1 to TRBJ1-2, with 7 bases lining up with TRBD1. The CDR3 is 13 amino acids. Germline CDR1 is MNHNS and CDR2 is SASEGT. CDR3 loop: CASNERTGYGYTF. For the CDR3, the DNA is TGTGCCAGCAATGAACGGACAGGCTATGGCTACACCTTC.

The chain uses TRBV11-2 and TRBJ1-5; possibly TRBD1 for D (6 bases). Trimming removed 1 base from V and 7 bases from J, with 17 bases in between. CDR1 is SGHAT and CDR2 is FQNNGV in the germline V gene. The CDR3 length is 16 residues. CDR3 DNA: TGTGCCAGCAGCTTAGGGTCCGGGGGGCAAGGGCAGCCCCAGCATTTT. Protein sequence: CASSLGSGGQGQPQHF. The whole variable domain, filled in from reference TRBV11-2 and TRBJ1-5, reads EAGVAQSPRYKIIEKRQSVAFWCNPISGHATLYWYQQILGQGPKLLIQFQNNGVVDDSQLPKDRFSAERLKGVDSTLKIQPAKLEDSAVYLCASSLGSGGQGQPQHFGDGTRLSIL.

The rearrangement joins TRBV14 to TRBJ1-1; maybe TRBD1 (5 bases). Looked up from germline, CDR1 is SGHDN and CDR2 is FVKESK. This CDR3 has 13 amino acids. Trimming shortened V by 4 bases and J by 4 bases, and 10 bases separated the two germline ends. In DNA form, the CDR3 reads TGTGCCAGCAGCCCCAGGGTGACCACTGAAGCTTTCTTT. Protein sequence: CASSPRVTTEAFF.

The CDR3 DNA reads as TGCGCCAGCAGCAAGGGGGACTATAATTCACCCCTCCACTTT. Its protein product is CASSKGDYNSPLHF. This chain links TRBV5-1 with TRBJ1-6; TRBD1 might be the D (6 bases). Germline lookup yields CDR1 SGHRS and CDR2 YFSETQ. The length of the CDR3 is 14 residues. With 4 bases removed from V and 3 bases from J, the gap between germline ends came to 8 bases.

The chain recombines TRBV7-9 with TRBJ2-7; maybe TRBD2 (5 bases). Trimming took 2 bases from V and 6 from J, leaving 11 bases between them. Germline V lookup: CDR1 SEHNR, CDR2 FQNEAQ (reference sequence). The CDR3 is made up of 13 amino acids. The CDR3 sequence: CASSLPGKGEQYF. In nucleotides, the CDR3 is TGTGCCAGCAGCTTACCCGGGAAGGGCGAGCAGTACTTC.

V usage is TRBV7-9 and J usage is TRBJ2-1; 9 nucleotides match TRBD2. V lost 5 bases to trimming and J lost 0 bases; unmatched junction nucleotides: 8. Germline assignment: CDR1 SEHNR and CDR2 FQNEAQ (reference sequence). The CDR3 consists of 17 residues. CDR3 DNA: TGTGCCAGCAGCCCCAGGACTAGCGCTAGCTCCTACAATGAGCAGTTCTTC. Its translation: CASSPRTSASSYNEQFF.

This chain connects TRBV4-1 to TRBJ2-6; tentative D call: TRBD1 (5 bases). Germline loops: CDR1 MGHRA, CDR2 YSYEKL. The CDR3 contains 18 residues. The V and J ends lost 2 bases and 0 bases respectively, with 14 bases between them. CDR3 region: CASSQMAGYISGANVLTF. In DNA form, the CDR3 reads TGCGCCAGCAGCCAAATGGCAGGGTATATCTCTGGGGCCAACGTCCTGACTTTC.

The chain joins TRBV9 to TRBJ2-3, with no clear D. V gave up 2 bases and J gave up 4 bases, with 17 bases separating them. Per the germline V gene, CDR1 is SGDLS and CDR2 is YYNGEE. The CDR3 extends over 16 amino acids. The CDR3 protein is CASSVYLLPGSDTQYF. Here the CDR3 DNA reads TGTGCCAGCAGCGTTTATCTCCTCCCCGGGTCAGATACGCAGTATTTT.

This chain links TRBV29-1 with TRBJ2-3; 10 nucleotides line up with TRBD1. The length of the CDR3 is 15 residues. The trim removed 8 bases at V and 2 bases at J, leaving 10 bases unmatched. Germline V gene lookup returns CDR1 SQVTM and CDR2 ANQGSEA. CDR3 protein: CSSKAGQGYTDTQYF. The CDR3 coding sequence is TGCAGCTCCAAGGCGGGACAGGGGTACACAGATACGCAGTATTTT.

The chain links TRBV11-2 to TRBJ2-2; 8 nucleotides align to TRBD1. Trimming at V came to 2 bases and at J to 2 bases, leaving 10 bases not matched to a gene. Per the germline V gene, CDR1 is SGHAT and CDR2 is FQNNGV. The CDR3 runs 18 residues. CDR3 sequence (DNA): TGTGCCAGCAGCTTAAGGAATTCAGGGGGCCTTAACACCGGGGAGCTGTTTTTT. Amino acids: CASSLRNSGGLNTGELFF.

This chain connects TRBV19 to TRBJ2-5; TRBD2 might be the D (7 bases). The CDR3 extends over 14 amino acids. The germline CDR1 and CDR2 sequences are LNHDA and SQIVND (reference sequence). V shed 6 bases and J shed 5 bases, with 16 bases lying between them. The CDR3 protein is CASSDRGAVETQYF. Written as DNA, the CDR3 is TGTGCCAGTAGCGATCGGGGGGCGGTGGAGACCCAGTACTTC.

The chain is built from TRBV6-5 and TRBJ2-3; 7 nucleotides agree with TRBD2. This CDR3 contains 14 residues. The germline V gene has CDR1 MNHEY and CDR2 SVGAGI. V lost 6 bases, J lost 4 bases, and 7 bases stayed unmatched. CDR3: CASSTAGDADTQYF. DNA for the CDR3: TGTGCCAGCAGCACCGCGGGGGACGCAGATACGCAGTATTTT.

The chain uses TRBV6-1 and TRBJ1-1; D is perhaps TRBD1 (5 bases). In germline, CDR1 is MNHNS, CDR2 SASEGT. V dropped 5 bases and J dropped 1 base, with 8 bases sitting between them. This CDR3 region has 13 residues. CDR3 residues: CASSRTQNTEAFF. CDR3 DNA: TGTGCCAGCAGTAGGACACAGAACACTGAAGCTTTCTTT.

The chain combines TRBV30 with TRBJ2-1, with TRBD2 identical over 10 bases. The V gene's germline CDR1 is GTSNPN and CDR2 SVGIG (reference sequence). The CDR3 has 14 residues. The ends lost 2 bases at V and 3 bases at J; junction bases unmatched: 1. CDR3 region: CAWSRLAGYNEQFF. The CDR3 region has the DNA TGTGCCTGGAGTCGACTAGCGGGCTACAATGAGCAGTTCTTC.

This clone showed up just a few times. The chain combines TRBV28 with TRBJ2-5; the match to TRBD2 covers 7 bases. The junction had 9 bases not matched to a gene; V was cut back by 3 bases and J by 5 bases. Germline V CDR1 and CDR2: MDHEN, SYDVKM. The CDR3 loop spans 15 amino acids. Here the CDR3 reads CASSFRTGGVETQYF. The CDR3 DNA reads TGTGCCAGCAGTTTCCGGACTGGGGGGGTTGAGACCCAGTACTTC.

Comments on this clone: This sample includes further DNA sequences coding for the same CDR3. This chain joins TRBV5-1 and TRBJ2-6; TRBD1 agrees at 7 bases. The CDR3 contains 15 residues. Germline CDR1 reads SGHRS; CDR2 reads YFSETQ. V lost 4 bases, J lost 2 bases, and 3 bases stayed unmatched. The CDR3 region is CASSPTGAGANVLTF. CDR3 coding DNA: TGCGCCAGCAGCCCTACAGGGGCTGGGGCCAACGTCCTGACTTTC. Complete variable domain (other parts from reference TRBV5-1 and TRBJ2-6): KAGVTQTPRYLIKTRGQQVTLSCSPISGHRSVSWYQQTPGQGLQFLFEYFSETQRNKGNFPGRFSGRQFSNSRSEMNVSTLELGDSALYLCASSPTGAGANVLTFGAGSRLTVL.